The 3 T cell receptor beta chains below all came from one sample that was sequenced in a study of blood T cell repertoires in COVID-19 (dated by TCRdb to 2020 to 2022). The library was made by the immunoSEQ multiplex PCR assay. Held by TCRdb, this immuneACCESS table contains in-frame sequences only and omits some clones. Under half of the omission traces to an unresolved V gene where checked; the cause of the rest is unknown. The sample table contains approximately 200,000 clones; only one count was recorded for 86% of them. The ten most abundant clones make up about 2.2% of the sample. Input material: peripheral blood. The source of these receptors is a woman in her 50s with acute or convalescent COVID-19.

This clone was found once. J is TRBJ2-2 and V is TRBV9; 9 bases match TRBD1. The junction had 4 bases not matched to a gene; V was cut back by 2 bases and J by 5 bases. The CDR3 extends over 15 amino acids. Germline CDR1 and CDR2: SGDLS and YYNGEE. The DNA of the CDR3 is TGTGCCAGCAGCGTGGACAGGGGTGGGACCGGGGAGCTGTTTTTT. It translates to CASSVDRGGTGELFF.

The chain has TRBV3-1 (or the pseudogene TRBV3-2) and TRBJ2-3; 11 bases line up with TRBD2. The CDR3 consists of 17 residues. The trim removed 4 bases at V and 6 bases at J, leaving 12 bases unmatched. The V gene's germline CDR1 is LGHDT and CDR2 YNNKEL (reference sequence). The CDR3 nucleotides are TGTGCCAGCAGCCCACAACTAGCGGGAGCCTCCGGGGATACGCAGTATTTT. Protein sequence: CASSPQLAGASGDTQYF.

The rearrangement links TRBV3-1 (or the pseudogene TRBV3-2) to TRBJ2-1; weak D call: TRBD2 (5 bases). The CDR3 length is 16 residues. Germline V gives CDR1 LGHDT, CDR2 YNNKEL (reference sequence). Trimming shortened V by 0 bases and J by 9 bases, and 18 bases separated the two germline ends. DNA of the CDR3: TGTGCCAGCAGCCAAGAAAACCTAGCAGCCTTGCGTGAGCAGTTCTTC. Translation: CASSQENLAALREQFF.